This T cell receptor beta chain was recorded in a study of T cell responses to AZD1222 COVID-19 vaccine. This table comes from immunoSEQ multiplex PCR, and its TCRdb copy is limited to in-frame clones, with some not included. The data show fewer than 55,000 clones, roughly three quarters seen once. The V gene's germline CDR1 is KGHDR and CDR2 SFDVKD. The trim removed 5 bases at V and 4 bases at J, leaving 6 bases unmatched. The CDR3 is 14 residues long. Study-wide results and caveats: Vaccine-related CD4 TCRs covered spike, predominating at 160-218 and 743-854.

This clone has a single count. The antigen remains undetermined. This TCR was sampled from an adult in good health. This rearrangement joins TRBV24-1 to TRBJ1-2; 7 nucleotides match TRBD1. The sample was peripheral blood, taken on day 0 of MenACWY control vaccination. CDR3 sequence reads: CATSARQGAYGYTF. CDR3 DNA: TGTGCCACCAGTGCTAGACAGGGAGCCTATGGCTACACCTTC.